Below, 2 T cell receptor beta chains from the same sample are listed, as sequenced in a study of patients and donors after allogeneic stem cell transplantation. Via MiXCR, TCRdb re-called the RT-PCR reads, giving one row per CDR3 protein. The sample lists 900,000 to 1,000,000 distinct CDR3 sequences, about a sixth occurring once. The material sequenced was blood, either unsorted or a sorted T cell fraction (not recorded which). The receptor source for this set is a human donor who was either an allogeneic HSCT recipient or a stem cell or donor lymphocyte infusion donor (not recorded which). It is not recorded whose cells these are; they may come from a transplant donor.

This clonotype appeared a few times. V and J are TRBV2 and TRBJ2-2; no definite D call. The CDR3 contains 14 residues. Trimming took off 3 bases at V and 2 bases at J, with 7 bases between the two ends. CDR1 and CDR2 from the germline V gene are SNHLY and FYNNEI. CDR3 in amino acids: CASSETVNTGELFF. CDR3 coding DNA: TGTGCCAGCAGTGAGACGGTCAACACCGGGGAGCTGTTTTTT.

This clonotype came up many times. This chain joins TRBV12-3 or TRBV12-4 and TRBJ2-3; weak D call: TRBD2 (6 bases). This CDR3 region has 14 residues. The V and J ends lost 5 bases and 1 base respectively, with 10 bases between them. CDR3 sequence (DNA): TGTGCCAGCAGTCAGGGACTTGGCACAGATACGCAGTATTTT. Its protein is CASSQGLGTDTQYF.